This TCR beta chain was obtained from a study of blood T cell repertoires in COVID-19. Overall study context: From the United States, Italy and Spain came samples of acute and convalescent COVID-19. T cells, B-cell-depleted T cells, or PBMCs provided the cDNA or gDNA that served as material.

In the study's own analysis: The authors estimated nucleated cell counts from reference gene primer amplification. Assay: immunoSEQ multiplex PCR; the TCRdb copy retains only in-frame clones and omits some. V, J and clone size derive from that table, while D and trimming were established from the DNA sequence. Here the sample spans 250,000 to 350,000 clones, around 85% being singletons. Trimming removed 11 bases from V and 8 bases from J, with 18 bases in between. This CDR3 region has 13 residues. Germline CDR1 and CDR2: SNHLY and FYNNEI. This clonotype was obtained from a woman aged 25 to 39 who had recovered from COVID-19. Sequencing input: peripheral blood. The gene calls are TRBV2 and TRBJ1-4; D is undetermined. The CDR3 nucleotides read TGTGCCGCTGCTGGCGGCCTAGGAGAAAAACTGTTTTTT. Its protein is CAAAGGLGEKLFF.